The 25 T cell receptor beta chains in this list originate from one sample, sequenced in a study of blood T cell repertoires in COVID-19. Generated by immunoSEQ multiplex PCR, the TCRdb table keeps only in-frame clones and is missing some. The repertoire consists of approximately 110,000 clones, with about 90% occurring once and the leading ten covering around 4.5%. The material sequenced was peripheral blood. These receptors all come from a woman in her forties or fifties with acute or convalescent COVID-19.

The chain uses TRBV13 and TRBJ2-1; the D gene is possibly TRBD2 (6 bases). CDR1 and CDR2 (germline): PRHDT, FYEKMQ (reference sequence). The CDR3 contains 12 residues. V lost 5 bases and J lost 10, with 12 bases in between. CDR3 sequence: CASSALEGEQFF. The CDR3 DNA sequence: TGTGCCAGCAGCGCTTTGGAGGGGGAGCAGTTCTTC. The whole variable domain, remainder taken from reference TRBV13 and TRBJ2-1, is AAGVIQSPRHLIKEKRETATLKCYPIPRHDTVYWYQQGPGQDPQFLISFYEKMQSDKGSIPDRFSAQQFSDYHSELNMSSLELGDSALYFCASSALEGEQFFGPGTRLTVL.

J is TRBJ1-2 and V is TRBV19, with a possible D match to TRBD1 (6 bases). The V end was cut by 6 bases, the J end by 2 bases, with 16 bases between. Germline V gene lookup returns CDR1 LNHDA and CDR2 SQIVND (reference sequence). The CDR3 sequence is 15 residues long. In DNA, the CDR3 is TGTGCCAGTAGGGAAGCCTCGGGACACAACTATGGCTACACCTTC. It translates to CASREASGHNYGYTF.

J is TRBJ1-5 and V is TRBV6-5; tentative D call: TRBD1 (5 bases). The V and J ends lost 0 bases and 7 bases respectively, with 10 bases between them. CDR1 and CDR2 (germline): MNHEY, SVGAGI. The CDR3 is 14 residues long. CDR3 sequence reads: CASSYSGGRQPQHF. CDR3 sequence (DNA): TGTGCCAGCAGTTACTCGGGGGGGAGGCAGCCCCAGCATTTT.

This chain's CDR3 is CASSLRGQGNQPQHF. DNA of the CDR3: TGTGCCAGCTCACTAAGGGGACAGGGGAATCAGCCCCAGCATTTT. This rearrangement joins TRBV18 to TRBJ1-5, with TRBD1 matching 10 bases. With 4 bases clipped from V and 4 bases from J, the junction kept 4 bases outside the gene matches. Germline CDR1 KGHSH, CDR2 LQKENI. The CDR3 is made up of 15 amino acids.

This chain links TRBV12-3 or TRBV12-4 with TRBJ2-4, with D possibly matching TRBD2 (5 bases). With 4 bases removed from V and 9 bases from J, the gap between germline ends came to 13 bases. The CDR3 has 13 residues. In DNA, the CDR3 is TGTGCCAGCAGTTCGACTAAACCAAGCATTCAGTACTTC. Amino acids: CASSSTKPSIQYF.

This chain uses TRBV7-9 with TRBJ2-5; 11 bases line up with TRBD2. With 2 bases clipped from V and 0 bases from J, the junction kept 8 bases outside the gene matches. The CDR3 has 18 amino acids. The germline gives CDR1 SEHNR, CDR2 FQNEAQ (reference sequence). Written as DNA, the CDR3 is TGTGCCAGCAGCTTAAAGTCTAGCGGGGGGCTCTACCAAGAGACCCAGTACTTC. This sequence encodes CASSLKSSGGLYQETQYF.

The rearrangement joins TRBV5-1 to TRBJ1-2; 9 bases match TRBD1. The CDR3 is made up of 17 amino acids. V lost 4 bases and J lost 1; bases outside the gene matches: 11. Germline CDR1 SGHRS, CDR2 YFSETQ. The DNA for the CDR3 is TGCGCCAGCAGCCTAAACTCCGGGACAGGGTTTAACTATGGCTACACCTTC. Amino acids: CASSLNSGTGFNYGYTF.

The chain carries TRBV18 and TRBJ2-3; tentatively, D is TRBD2 (6 bases). Trimming took off 0 bases at V and 2 bases at J, with 12 bases between the two ends. The CDR3 is 16 amino acids. From germline, CDR1 is KGHSH and CDR2 LQKENI. The CDR3 loop reads CASSPPMAGNTDTQYF. DNA for the CDR3: TGTGCCAGCTCACCACCGATGGCGGGGAACACAGATACGCAGTATTTT.

This chain connects TRBV6-1 to TRBJ2-7, with 7 bases identical to TRBD2. V lost 2 bases to trimming and J lost 1 base; unmatched junction nucleotides: 5. Germline lookup yields CDR1 MNHNS and CDR2 SASEGT. The CDR3 runs to 15 residues. CDR3 protein: CASSERPAGSYEQYF. The CDR3 nucleotides read TGTGCCAGCAGTGAACGTCCAGCGGGGTCCTACGAGCAGTACTTC.

This chain links TRBV7-8 with TRBJ1-2; unclear D gene. This CDR3 has 13 amino acids. Looked up from germline, CDR1 is SGHVS and CDR2 is FQNEAQ. V gave up 5 bases and J gave up 3 bases, with 10 bases separating them. The CDR3 here is CASSRWTDYGYTF. CDR3 DNA: TGTGCCAGCAGCCGATGGACTGACTATGGCTACACCTTC.

This clone showed up just once. The gene calls are TRBV7-6 and TRBJ2-1; D remains unclear. The V and J ends lost 0 bases and 15 bases respectively, with 15 bases between them. This CDR3 comprises 13 residues. The V gene's germline CDR1 is SGHVS and CDR2 FNYEAQ. The CDR3 region is CASSLASGSRSFF. For the CDR3, the DNA is TGTGCCAGCAGCTTAGCCTCCGGGTCGAGGTCGTTCTTC.

The V call is TRBV15, the J call TRBJ2-3; TRBD1 might be the D (6 bases). The CDR3 sequence is 15 residues long. Trimming pared 9 bases from V and 1 base from J, leaving 17 bases between. Germline V CDR1 and CDR2: LNHNV, YYDKDF (reference sequence). CDR3 residues: CATGNLRGGTDTQYF. As DNA, the CDR3 is TGTGCCACTGGAAATCTCAGGGGTGGCACAGATACGCAGTATTTT. The full variable domain, completed using reference TRBV15 and TRBJ2-3, is DAMVIQNPRYQVTQFGKPVTLSCSQTLNHNVMYWYQQKSSQAPKLLFHYYDKDFNNEADTPDNFQSRRPNTSFCFLDIRSPGLGDTAMYLCATGNLRGGTDTQYFGPGTRLTVL.

Concerning this clone itself: A junction end diverges from the germline sequence, so it may reflect a read error. The genes are TRBV3-1 (or the pseudogene TRBV3-2) and TRBJ2-1; D remains unclear. From germline, CDR1 is LGHDT and CDR2 YNNKEL (reference sequence). The CDR3 has 12 residues. CDR3 protein: CASSQVANEEFF. In nucleotides, the CDR3 is TGTGCCAGCAGCCAAGTTGCGAATGAGGAGTTCTTC.

The gene calls are TRBV7-9 and TRBJ2-1; D possibly corresponds to TRBD2 (6 bases). The CDR3 loop spans 16 amino acids. V dropped 1 base and J dropped 0 bases, with 10 bases sitting between them. Germline CDR1 and CDR2: SEHNR and FQNEAQ (reference sequence). CDR3 bases: TGTGCCAGCAGCTTAGGTGCGGGGAGCTCCTACAATGAGCAGTTCTTC. Protein product: CASSLGAGSSYNEQFF.

This chain joins TRBV7-8 and TRBJ2-2; 7 bases line up with TRBD1. The V segment lost 0 bases and the J segment 6 bases; nucleotides outside the gene matches: 4. This CDR3 has 15 amino acids. Germline V gene data show CDR1 as SGHVS and CDR2 as FQNEAQ. The CDR3 spells CASSLAAGGSGELFF. Here the CDR3 DNA reads TGTGCCAGCAGCTTAGCAGCAGGGGGATCCGGGGAGCTGTTTTTT.

This clone has a single count. V gene TRBV10-2 combines with J gene TRBJ2-2, with TRBD1 as a possible D gene (6 bases). With 7 bases removed from V and 4 bases from J, the gap between germline ends came to 13 bases. The CDR3 is made up of 14 amino acids. Germline V gives CDR1 WSHSY, CDR2 SAAADI. The CDR3 bases are TGCGCCAGCACGGGACACCAATTCACCGGGGAGCTGTTTTTT. Protein sequence: CASTGHQFTGELFF.

The chain links TRBV6-5 to TRBJ1-2; D gene uncertain. V lost 4 bases and J 6 bases, leaving 12 bases between the germline ends. CDR1 is MNHEY and CDR2 is SVGAGI in the germline V gene. The CDR3 loop spans 13 amino acids. CDR3 bases: TGTGCCAGCAGTTCTCGCCAGCGGGATGGCTACACCTTC. It yields the protein CASSSRQRDGYTF.

This sequence joins TRBV2 and TRBJ1-3; D perhaps matches TRBD1 (6 bases). This CDR3 has 15 residues. The V and J ends lost 6 bases and 0 bases respectively, with 12 bases between them. CDR1 and CDR2 from the germline V gene are SNHLY and FYNNEI. CDR3 protein: CASRPTGFSGNTIYF. CDR3 coding DNA: TGTGCCAGCAGGCCAACAGGGTTCTCTGGAAACACCATATATTTT.

The chain has TRBV3-1 (or the pseudogene TRBV3-2) and TRBJ2-1; 7 bases agree with TRBD1. The CDR3 extends over 16 amino acids. Germline CDR1 is LGHDT and CDR2 is YNNKEL (reference sequence). J lost 0 bases, V lost 5 bases, and 7 bases had no gene match. The CDR3 nucleotides read TGTGCCAGCAGCGAAGGGGGCGTCTTCTCCTACAATGAGCAGTTCTTC. It codes for CASSEGGVFSYNEQFF.

V and J are TRBV3-1 (or the pseudogene TRBV3-2) and TRBJ2-7, with no clear D. This CDR3 comprises 12 residues. The germline CDR1 and CDR2 sequences are LGHDT and YNNKEL (reference sequence). Trimming removed 4 bases at V and 7 bases at J, with 11 bases between. In DNA, the CDR3 is TGTGCCAGCAGCCCAACACCTAGAGAGCAGTACTTC. Amino acid sequence: CASSPTPREQYF.

This clone was picked up a small number of times. The genes are TRBV2 and TRBJ1-5; D is undetermined. Looked up from germline, CDR1 is SNHLY and CDR2 is FYNNEI. This CDR3 has 14 residues. The V end lost 3 bases, the J end lost 2 bases, and 8 bases lay between the germline ends. This CDR3 is CASSDPEGNQPQHF. The CDR3, as DNA: TGTGCCAGCAGTGACCCCGAGGGCAATCAGCCCCAGCATTTT.

The chain links TRBV6-6 to TRBJ2-6; 7 bases fit TRBD2. The germline gives CDR1 MNHNY, CDR2 SVGAGI (reference sequence). V gave up 0 bases and J gave up 3 bases; unmatched junction bases: 2. This CDR3 is 16 amino acids long. The CDR3, as DNA: TGTGCCAGCAGTTACTCGGGGGGGAGTGGGGCCAACGTCCTGACTTTC. Protein: CASSYSGGSGANVLTF.

The chain is built from TRBV9 and TRBJ1-2; 9 nucleotides align to TRBD1. Trimming took 1 base from V and 1 from J; bases not matched to a gene: 2. The germline V gene has CDR1 SGDLS and CDR2 YYNGEE. This CDR3 has 15 residues. CDR3 region: CASSVLDRGNYGYTF. DNA for the CDR3: TGTGCCAGCAGCGTACTGGACAGGGGTAACTATGGCTACACCTTC.

V is TRBV11-2 and J is TRBJ1-1; a weak D match, TRBD1 (6 bases). This CDR3 comprises 18 residues. V shed 0 bases and J shed 1 base, with 18 bases lying between them. Germline V lookup: CDR1 SGHAT, CDR2 FQNNGV. CDR3 amino acids: CASSLDSGERWWNTEAFF. CDR3 in DNA: TGTGCCAGCAGCTTAGATTCAGGGGAAAGATGGTGGAACACTGAAGCTTTCTTT.

The chain is built from TRBV19 and TRBJ2-3, with D maybe TRBD2 (5 bases). The CDR3 has 15 amino acids. V was pared by 1 base and J by 3 bases, with 11 bases between. The germline gives CDR1 LNHDA, CDR2 SQIVND (reference sequence). As DNA, the CDR3 is TGTGCCAGTAGTATAGTTATTCGCGGGACAGATACGCAGTATTTT. Protein product: CASSIVIRGTDTQYF. Full variable domain (outside the CDR3, taken from reference TRBV19 and TRBJ2-3): DGGITQSPKYLFRKEGQNVTLSCEQNLNHDAMYWYRQDPGQGLRLIYYSQIVNDFQKGDIAEGYSVSREKKESFPLTVTSAQKNPTAFYLCASSIVIRGTDTQYFGPGTRLTVL.